The 14 T cell receptor beta chains below were found in one sample sequenced in a study of cytomegalovirus exposure and HLA in healthy donors listed by TCRdb under 2017. Library preparation employed the immunoSEQ multiplex PCR assay. For the multiplex PCR, a mixture combining 60 forward primers for TCR Vbeta segments and 13 reverse primers for TCR Jbeta segments was used. TCRdb took over this immuneACCESS table, retaining in-frame rearrangements with V and J assigned. Such tables are incomplete; in checked studies, under half of the missing clones stem from an unresolved V gene, and the remainder is unexplained. This sample lists roughly 150,000 clones; nearly 10% were detected once. The ten largest clones capture under 2% of the sample. Material for sequencing was PBMCs. The source is a man aged 50-59 years in good health and CMV-seronegative.

The CDR3 DNA is TGTGCCAGCAGGAAGGGGGGGGCGGTCACCGGGGAGCTGTTTTTT. Translated: CASRKGGAVTGELFF. The chain couples TRBV6-1 to TRBJ2-2, with D tentatively TRBD2 (7 bases). The CDR3 is 15 residues long. Trimming removed 6 bases at V and 4 bases at J, with 15 bases between. The V gene's germline CDR1 is MNHNS and CDR2 SASEGT.

This clone has only a few counts. This chain connects TRBV7-3 to TRBJ1-1, with a tentative D call TRBD1 (5 bases). Germline CDR1 reads SGHTA; CDR2 reads FQGTGA. This CDR3 has 15 amino acids. V was cut by 6 bases and J by 1 base, with 15 bases left in between. The CDR3 bases are TGTGCCAGCAGGACCTCCGGGACTAGGAACACTGAAGCTTTCTTT. Protein sequence: CASRTSGTRNTEAFF.

Notes on this clone: Other DNA sequences in this sample translate to the same CDR3. The chain joins TRBV29-1 to TRBJ2-7; 15 nucleotides agree with TRBD2. Germline V CDR1 and CDR2: SQVTM, ANQGSEA. The CDR3 totals 13 residues. The ends lost 6 bases at V and 4 bases at J; junction bases unmatched: 1. CDR3: CSVGTSGGYEQYF. As DNA, the CDR3 is TGCAGCGTAGGGACTAGCGGGGGGTACGAGCAGTACTTC.

This clone has only a few counts. One end of the junction does not line up with germline, which may come from a read error. V gene TRBV7-2 combines with J gene TRBJ2-5, with D possibly called TRBD1 or TRBD2 (5 bases each). Germline V lookup: CDR1 SGHTA, CDR2 FQGNSA. The CDR3 length is 16 residues. The CDR3 region is CASSLATDSAGKTQYF. The CDR3 coding sequence is TGTGCCAGCAGTTTAGCGACGGATTCGGCAGGGAAGACCCAGTACTTC. Together with reference TRBV7-2 and TRBJ2-5, the CDR3 gives the full variable domain: GAGVSQSPSNKVTEKGKDVELRCDPISGHTALYWYRQSLGQGLEFLIYFQGNSAPDKSGLPSDRFSAERTGGSVSTLTIQRTQQEDSAVYLCASSLATDSAGKTQYFGPGTRLLVL.

The chain joins TRBV7-2 to TRBJ2-7, with 12 bases that match TRBD2. Trimming removed 5 bases from V and 6 bases from J; junction bases left unmatched: 11. The CDR3 consists of 16 residues. Germline V gives CDR1 SGHTA, CDR2 FQGNSA. The CDR3, as DNA: TGTGCCAGCAGCCCCCTCCAGCTAGCGGGGGGGCTCGAGCAGTACTTC. Protein sequence: CASSPLQLAGGLEQYF.

V usage is TRBV7-9 and J usage is TRBJ1-2; D is perhaps TRBD1 (5 bases). The CDR3 is 13 residues long. Trimming took 4 bases from V and 7 from J, leaving 13 bases between them. CDR1 is SEHNR and CDR2 is FQNEAQ in the germline V gene (reference sequence). The CDR3 here is CASSSGAGPGYTF. For the CDR3, the DNA is TGTGCCAGCAGCTCCGGCGCGGGGCCTGGCTACACCTTC.

This chain connects TRBV2 to TRBJ2-3; 8 nucleotides align to TRBD2. The CDR3 is 16 amino acids. Germline CDR1 and CDR2: SNHLY and FYNNEI. V trimming: 6 bases; J trimming: 0 bases; junction bases outside the gene matches: 8. The CDR3 region is CASSPLTSASTDTQYF. The CDR3 DNA sequence: TGTGCCAGCAGCCCCCTGACTAGCGCGAGCACAGATACGCAGTATTTT.

The chain combines TRBV5-1 with TRBJ1-2; 7 bases align to TRBD1. This CDR3 spans 15 amino acids. V was clipped by 2 bases and J by 4 bases; unmatched bases: 8. Per the germline V gene, CDR1 is SGHRS and CDR2 is YFSETQ. CDR3 in DNA: TGCGCCAGCAGCTTACAGGGGCCTCTGGGCTATGGCTACACCTTC. Residues: CASSLQGPLGYGYTF.

The chain couples TRBV9 to TRBJ2-7; 7 bases align to TRBD1. Germline CDR1 reads SGDLS; CDR2 reads YYNGEE. Trimming took 4 bases from V and 4 from J; bases not matched to a gene: 5. The CDR3 is 13 residues long. The CDR3 nucleotides are TGTGCCAGCAGCCGACAGGGTTCGTACGAGCAGTACTTC. Protein product: CASSRQGSYEQYF.

As regards this clone: The germline gene is not matched at one end of the junction; a read error may be the cause. J is TRBJ1-2 and V is TRBV15; 8 positions match TRBD1. Germline V lookup: CDR1 LNHNV, CDR2 YYDKDF (reference sequence). The CDR3 length is 15 residues. This CDR3 is CATSRDVGTGPGYTF. The DNA for the CDR3 is TGTGCCACCAGCCGAGATGTGGGGACAGGCCCTGGCTACACCTTC.

This clone was counted a few times. The J gene is TRBJ1-2, the V gene TRBV19, with D possibly matching TRBD1 (5 bases). Germline assignment: CDR1 LNHDA and CDR2 SQIVND (reference sequence). CDR3 length: 15 amino acids. V lost 4 bases and J 4 bases, leaving 16 bases between the germline ends. The CDR3 region is CASSTGGVPGYGYTF. CDR3 nucleotide sequence: TGTGCCAGTAGTACCGGGGGGGTCCCCGGCTATGGCTACACCTTC.

The rearrangement uses TRBV7-6 and TRBJ2-1, with 9 bases that match TRBD2. In germline, CDR1 is SGHVS, CDR2 FNYEAQ. With 0 bases clipped from V and 9 bases from J, the junction kept 9 bases outside the gene matches. This CDR3 has 16 residues. CDR3 bases: TGTGCCAGCAGCTTAGCGTTACGCGGGAGGGCCGGTGAGCAGTTCTTC. Translating it yields CASSLALRGRAGEQFF.

This clone was observed a handful of times. This chain connects TRBV19 to TRBJ1-5; 7 bases fit TRBD1. CDR3 length equals 14 residues. Germline CDR1 LNHDA, CDR2 SQIVND (reference sequence). After removal of 3 bases from V and 7 bases from J, the junction contained 6 bases not matched to a gene. The chain's CDR3 is CASSIEQGNQPQHF. The CDR3 nucleotides are TGTGCCAGTAGTATCGAACAGGGGAACCAGCCCCAGCATTTT.

This chain connects TRBV29-1 to TRBJ2-7, with unresolved D. The CDR3 runs 12 residues. V was pared by 5 bases and J by 9 bases, with 17 bases between. In germline, CDR1 is SQVTM, CDR2 ANQGSEA. The CDR3 sequence is CSVHTTAEAQYF. The DNA for the CDR3 is TGCAGCGTTCACACAACAGCAGAAGCGCAGTACTTC.